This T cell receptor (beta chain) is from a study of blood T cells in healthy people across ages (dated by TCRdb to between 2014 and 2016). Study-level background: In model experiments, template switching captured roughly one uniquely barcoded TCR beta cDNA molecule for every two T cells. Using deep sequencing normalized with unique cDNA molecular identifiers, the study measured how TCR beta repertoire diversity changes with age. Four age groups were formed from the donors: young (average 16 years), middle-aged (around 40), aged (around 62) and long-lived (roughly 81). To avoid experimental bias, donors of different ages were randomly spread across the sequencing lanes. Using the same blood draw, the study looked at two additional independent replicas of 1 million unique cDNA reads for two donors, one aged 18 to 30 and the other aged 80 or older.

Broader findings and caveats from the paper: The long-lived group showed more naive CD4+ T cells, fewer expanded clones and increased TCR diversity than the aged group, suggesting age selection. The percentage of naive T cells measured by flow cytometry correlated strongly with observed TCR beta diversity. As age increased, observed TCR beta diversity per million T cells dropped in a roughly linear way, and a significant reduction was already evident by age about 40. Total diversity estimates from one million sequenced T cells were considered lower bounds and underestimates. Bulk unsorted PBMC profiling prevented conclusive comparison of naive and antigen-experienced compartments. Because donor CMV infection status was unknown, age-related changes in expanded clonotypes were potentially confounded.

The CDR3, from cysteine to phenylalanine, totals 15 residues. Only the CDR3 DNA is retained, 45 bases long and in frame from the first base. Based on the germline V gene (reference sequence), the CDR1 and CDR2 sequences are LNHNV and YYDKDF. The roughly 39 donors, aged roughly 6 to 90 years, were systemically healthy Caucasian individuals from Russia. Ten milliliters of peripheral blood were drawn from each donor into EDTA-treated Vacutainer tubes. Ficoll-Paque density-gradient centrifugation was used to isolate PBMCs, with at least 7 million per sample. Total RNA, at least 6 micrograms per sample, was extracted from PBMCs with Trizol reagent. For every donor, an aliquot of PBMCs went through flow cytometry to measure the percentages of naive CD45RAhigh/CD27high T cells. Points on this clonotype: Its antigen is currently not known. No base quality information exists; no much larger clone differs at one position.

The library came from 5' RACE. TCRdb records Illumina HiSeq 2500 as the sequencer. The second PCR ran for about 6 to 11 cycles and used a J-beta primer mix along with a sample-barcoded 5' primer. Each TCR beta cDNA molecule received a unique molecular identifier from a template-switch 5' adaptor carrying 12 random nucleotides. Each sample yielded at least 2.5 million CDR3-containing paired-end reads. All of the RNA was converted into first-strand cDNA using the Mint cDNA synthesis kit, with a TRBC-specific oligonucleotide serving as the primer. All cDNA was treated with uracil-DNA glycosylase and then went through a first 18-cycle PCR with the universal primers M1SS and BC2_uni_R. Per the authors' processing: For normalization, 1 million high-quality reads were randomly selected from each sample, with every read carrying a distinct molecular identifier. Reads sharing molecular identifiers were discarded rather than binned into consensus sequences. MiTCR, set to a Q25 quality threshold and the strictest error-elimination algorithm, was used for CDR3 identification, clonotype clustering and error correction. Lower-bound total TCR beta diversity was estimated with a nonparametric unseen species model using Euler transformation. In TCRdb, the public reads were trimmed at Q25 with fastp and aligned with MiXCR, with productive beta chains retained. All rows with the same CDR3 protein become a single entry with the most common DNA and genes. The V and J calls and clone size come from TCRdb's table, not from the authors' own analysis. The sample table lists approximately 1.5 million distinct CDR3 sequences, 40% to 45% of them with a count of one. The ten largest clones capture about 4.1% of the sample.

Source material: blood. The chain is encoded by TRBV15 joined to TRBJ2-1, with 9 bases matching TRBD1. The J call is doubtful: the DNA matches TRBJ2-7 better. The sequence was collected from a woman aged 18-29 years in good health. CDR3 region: CATNPGTGYYNEQYF. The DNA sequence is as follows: TGTGCCACCAATCCTGGGACAGGGTATTACAATGAGCAGTACTTC.